The sequence of this T cell receptor (beta chain) was determined in a study of cytomegalovirus exposure and HLA in healthy donors. The overall study: Out of about 190 million T cells, an earlier analysis found 117 million unique TCR beta sequences in total.

Primers for the PCR totalled 60 Vbeta and 13 Jbeta. Sequencing used immunoSEQ multiplex PCR; TCRdb keeps in-frame clones, though not all of them. The sample lists over 150,000 clones, about 63% occurring once. Findings and caveats of the study: In a later analysis, several top co-occurrence clusters appeared linked to parvovirus B19, influenza, CMV and Epstein-Barr virus. HLA-A and HLA-B allele assignments for most subjects were reportedly predicted accurately using TCR beta sequences. Highest at DRB1 and lowest at HLA-C, TCR association rates differed among HLA loci in a later analysis.

Points on this clone: Its target is not known.

This clonotype was sampled from a woman between 40 and 50 years old in good health and CMV-seropositive. The sequenced sample consisted of PBMCs.

CDR3 coding DNA: TGCGCCAGCAGCCCGCGACAGGGAGCTAGCACAGATACGCAGTATTTT. It yields the protein CASSPRQGASTDTQYF. J is TRBJ2-3 and V is TRBV5-1; TRBD1 aligns across 7 bases. The CDR3 is 16 residues long. Trimming removed 4 bases from V and 0 bases from J; junction bases left unmatched: 8. The germline gives CDR1 SGHRS, CDR2 YFSETQ.